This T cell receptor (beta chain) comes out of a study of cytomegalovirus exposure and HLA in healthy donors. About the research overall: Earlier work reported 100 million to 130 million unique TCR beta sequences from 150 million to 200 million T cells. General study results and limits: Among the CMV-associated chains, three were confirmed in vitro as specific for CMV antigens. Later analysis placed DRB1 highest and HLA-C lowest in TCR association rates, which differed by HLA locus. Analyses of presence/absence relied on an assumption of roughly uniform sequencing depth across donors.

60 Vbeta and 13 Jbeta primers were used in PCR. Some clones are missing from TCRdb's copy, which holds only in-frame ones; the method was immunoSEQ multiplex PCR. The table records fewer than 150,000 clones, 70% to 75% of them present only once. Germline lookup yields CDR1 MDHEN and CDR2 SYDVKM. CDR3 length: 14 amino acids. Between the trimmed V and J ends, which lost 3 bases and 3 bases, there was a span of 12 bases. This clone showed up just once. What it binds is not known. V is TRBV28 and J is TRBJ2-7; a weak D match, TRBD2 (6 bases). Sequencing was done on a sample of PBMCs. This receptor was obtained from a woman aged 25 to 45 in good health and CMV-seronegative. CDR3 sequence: CASSFSGYLYEQYF. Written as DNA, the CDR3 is TGTGCCAGCAGTTTTAGCGGTTATCTCTACGAGCAGTACTTC.